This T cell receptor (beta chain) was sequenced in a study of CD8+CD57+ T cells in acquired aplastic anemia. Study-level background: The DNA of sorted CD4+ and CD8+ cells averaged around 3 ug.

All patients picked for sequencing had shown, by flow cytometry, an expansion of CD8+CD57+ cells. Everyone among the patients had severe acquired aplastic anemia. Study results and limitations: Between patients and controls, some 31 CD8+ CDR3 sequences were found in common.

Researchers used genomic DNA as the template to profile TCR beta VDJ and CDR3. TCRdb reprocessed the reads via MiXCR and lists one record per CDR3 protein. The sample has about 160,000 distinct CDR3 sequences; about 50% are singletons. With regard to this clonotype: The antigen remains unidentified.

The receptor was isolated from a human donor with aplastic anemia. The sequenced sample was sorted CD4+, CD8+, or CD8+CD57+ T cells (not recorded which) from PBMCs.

The CDR3 DNA sequence: TGCAGTGCTAGAGATGACAGGGACTACGCCTACGAGCAGTACTTC. This gives the protein CSARDDRDYAYEQYF. V and J are TRBV20-1 and TRBJ2-7; D is perhaps TRBD1 or TRBD2 (7 bases each). The V end lost 0 bases, the J end lost 2 bases, and 14 bases lay between the germline ends. CDR3 length: 15 residues. CDR1 is DFQATT and CDR2 is SNEGSKA in the germline V gene (reference sequence).